This TCR beta chain comes out of a study of blood T cell repertoires in COVID-19. About the research overall: Acute and convalescent COVID-19 specimens originated in the United States, Italy and Spain. Sources were T cells, B-cell-depleted T cells, or PBMCs; the material itself was cDNA or gDNA.

Clones were read by immunoSEQ multiplex PCR, and TCRdb kept only the in-frame ones, dropping some. The sample shows more than 120,000 clones, about 85% of them seen only once. This TCR was recovered from a human donor with acute or convalescent COVID-19. The donor label of this sample is uncertain. The specimen was peripheral blood.

CDR3 residues: CASSSPDRVGTGELFF. The CDR3 DNA follows: TGTGCCAGCAGCTCCCCGGACAGGGTAGGGACGGGGGAGCTGTTTTTT. V usage is TRBV13 and J usage is TRBJ2-2; 8 positions agree with TRBD1. V lost 4 bases to trimming and J lost 8 bases; unmatched junction nucleotides: 12. The CDR3 loop spans 16 amino acids. CDR1 and CDR2 (germline): PRHDT, FYEKMQ (reference sequence). Using reference TRBV13 and TRBJ2-2 for the parts outside the CDR3, the full variable domain is AAGVIQSPRHLIKEKRETATLKCYPIPRHDTVYWYQQGPGQDPQFLISFYEKMQSDKGSIPDRFSAQQFSDYHSELNMSSLELGDSALYFCASSSPDRVGTGELFFGEGSRLTVL.